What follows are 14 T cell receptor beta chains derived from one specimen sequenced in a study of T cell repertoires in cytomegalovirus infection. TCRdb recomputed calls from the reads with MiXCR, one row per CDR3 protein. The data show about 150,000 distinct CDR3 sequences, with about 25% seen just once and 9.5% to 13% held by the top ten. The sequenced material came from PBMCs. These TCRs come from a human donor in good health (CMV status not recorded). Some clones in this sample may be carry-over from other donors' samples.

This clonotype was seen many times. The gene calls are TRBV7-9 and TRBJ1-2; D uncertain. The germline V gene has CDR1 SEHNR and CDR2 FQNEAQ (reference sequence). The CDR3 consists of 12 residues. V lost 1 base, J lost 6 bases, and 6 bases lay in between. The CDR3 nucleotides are TGTGCCAGCAGCTTAGAACAGCATGGCTACACCTTC. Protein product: CASSLEQHGYTF.

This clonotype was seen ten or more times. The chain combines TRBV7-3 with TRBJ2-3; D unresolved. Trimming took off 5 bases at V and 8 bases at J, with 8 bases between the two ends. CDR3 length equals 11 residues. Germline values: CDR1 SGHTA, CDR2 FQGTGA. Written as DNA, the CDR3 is TGTGCCAGCAGCACGGACGGTACGCAGTATTTT. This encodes CASSTDGTQYF.

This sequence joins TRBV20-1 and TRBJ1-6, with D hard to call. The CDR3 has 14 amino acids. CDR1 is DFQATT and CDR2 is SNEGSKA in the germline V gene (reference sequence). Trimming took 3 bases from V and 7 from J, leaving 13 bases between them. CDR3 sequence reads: CSARQGAVNSPLHF. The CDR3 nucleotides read TGCAGTGCTAGGCAAGGAGCCGTAAATTCACCCCTCCACTTT.

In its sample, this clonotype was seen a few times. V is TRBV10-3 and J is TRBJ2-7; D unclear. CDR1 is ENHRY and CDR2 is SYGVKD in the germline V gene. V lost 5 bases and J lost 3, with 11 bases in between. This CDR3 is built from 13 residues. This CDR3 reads CAISPGPLYEQYF. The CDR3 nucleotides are TGTGCCATCAGTCCCGGGCCCCTCTACGAGCAGTACTTC.

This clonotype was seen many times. CDR3 nucleotide sequence: TGTGCCAGCAGCCCGTGGGGGGACTATGGCTACACCTTC. Translating gives CASSPWGDYGYTF. The chain has TRBV7-2 and TRBJ1-2; D may be TRBD1 (5 bases). Trimming left V 5 bases short and J 3 bases short, with 10 bases between. Per the germline V gene, CDR1 is SGHTA and CDR2 is FQGNSA. The CDR3 loop spans 13 amino acids.

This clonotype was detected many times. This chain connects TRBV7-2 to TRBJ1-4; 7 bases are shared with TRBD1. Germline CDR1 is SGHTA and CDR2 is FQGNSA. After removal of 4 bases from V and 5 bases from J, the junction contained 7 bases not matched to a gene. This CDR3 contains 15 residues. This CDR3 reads CASSSTGTANEKLFF. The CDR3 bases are TGTGCCAGCAGCTCTACCGGGACAGCAAATGAAAAACTGTTTTTT. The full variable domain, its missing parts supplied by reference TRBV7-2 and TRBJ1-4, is GAGVSQSPSNKVTEKGKDVELRCDPISGHTALYWYRQSLGQGLEFLIYFQGNSAPDKSGLPSDRFSAERTGGSVSTLTIQRTQQEDSAVYLCASSSTGTANEKLFFGSGTQLSVL.

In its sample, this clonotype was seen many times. In DNA form, the CDR3 reads TGTGCCAGCAGCTTAGTGGACAGGGGGCCTGGAAACACCATATATTTT. Residues: CASSLVDRGPGNTIYF. V gene TRBV7-2 combines with J gene TRBJ1-3; TRBD1 matches 11 bases. CDR1 and CDR2 from the germline V gene are SGHTA and FQGNSA. The CDR3 extends over 16 amino acids. The V and J ends lost 1 base and 2 bases, in that order; junction bases with no gene match: 1.

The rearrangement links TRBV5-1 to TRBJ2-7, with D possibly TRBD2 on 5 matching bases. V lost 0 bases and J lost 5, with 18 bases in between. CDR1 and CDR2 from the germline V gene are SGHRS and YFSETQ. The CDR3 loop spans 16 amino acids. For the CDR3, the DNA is TGCGCCAGCAGCTTGGATACCGGGATAAGGGCCAACGAGCAGTACTTC. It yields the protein CASSLDTGIRANEQYF.

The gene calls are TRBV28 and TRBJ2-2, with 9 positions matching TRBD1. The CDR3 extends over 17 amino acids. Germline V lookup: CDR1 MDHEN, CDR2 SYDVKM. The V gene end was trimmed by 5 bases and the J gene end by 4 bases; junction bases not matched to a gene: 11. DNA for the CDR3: TGTGCCAGCAGTGAACAGGGGGCGGGAAGCTTCACCGGGGAGCTGTTTTTT. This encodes CASSEQGAGSFTGELFF. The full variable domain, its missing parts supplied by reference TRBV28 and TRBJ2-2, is DVKVTQSSRYLVKRTGEKVFLECVQDMDHENMFWYRQDPGLGLRLIYFSYDVKMKEKGDIPEGYSVSREKKERFSLILESASTNQTSMYLCASSEQGAGSFTGELFFGEGSRLTVL.

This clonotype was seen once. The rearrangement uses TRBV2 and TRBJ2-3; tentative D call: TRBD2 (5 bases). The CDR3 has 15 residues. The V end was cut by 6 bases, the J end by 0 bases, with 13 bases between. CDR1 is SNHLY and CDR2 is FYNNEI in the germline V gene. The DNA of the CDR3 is TGTGCCAGCAGCTCAAGACGGACTAGCACAGATACGCAGTATTTT. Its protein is CASSSRRTSTDTQYF. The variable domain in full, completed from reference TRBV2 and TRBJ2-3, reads EPEVTQTPSHQVTQMGQEVILRCVPISNHLYFYWYRQILGQKVEFLVSFYNNEISEKSEIFDDQFSVERPDGSNFTLKIRSTKLEDSAMYFCASSSRRTSTDTQYFGPGTRLTVL.

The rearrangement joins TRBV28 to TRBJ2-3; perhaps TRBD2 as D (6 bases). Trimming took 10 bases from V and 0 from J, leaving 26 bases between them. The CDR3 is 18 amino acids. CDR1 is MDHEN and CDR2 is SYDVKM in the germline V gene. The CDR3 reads CATLTYGTGVGSTDTQYF. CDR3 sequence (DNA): TGTGCCACCCTCACCTATGGGACGGGAGTAGGGAGCACAGATACGCAGTATTTT.

The CDR3 region has the DNA TGCGCCAGCAGCCAAGGCAGGGATGTTTACGAGCAGTACTTC. Protein product: CASSQGRDVYEQYF. The chain uses TRBV4-3 and TRBJ2-7; possible D gene TRBD1, 5 bases. The germline V and J ends were trimmed by 1 base and 4 bases, with 11 bases remaining between them. The CDR3 covers 14 residues. CDR1 and CDR2 (germline): LGHNA, YSLEER.

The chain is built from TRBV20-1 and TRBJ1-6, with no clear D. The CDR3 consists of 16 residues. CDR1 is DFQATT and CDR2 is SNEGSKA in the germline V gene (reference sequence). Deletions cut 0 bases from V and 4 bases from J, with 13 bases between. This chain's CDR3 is CSARERAGKYNSPLHF. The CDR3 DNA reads TGCAGTGCTAGAGAGAGGGCCGGGAAATATAATTCACCCCTCCACTTT.

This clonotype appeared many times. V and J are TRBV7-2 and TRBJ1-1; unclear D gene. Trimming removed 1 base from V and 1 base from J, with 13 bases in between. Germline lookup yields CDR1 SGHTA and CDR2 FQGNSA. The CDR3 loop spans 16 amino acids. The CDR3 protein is CASSLGPPGSNTEAFF. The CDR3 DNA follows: TGTGCCAGCAGCTTAGGGCCCCCGGGTTCGAACACTGAAGCTTTCTTT.